The present T cell receptor beta chain was sequenced within a study of cytomegalovirus exposure and HLA in healthy donors. PCR amplification relied on 60 Vbeta primers (plus 13 Jbeta primers). Here immunoSEQ multiplex PCR was the method, and the copy in TCRdb shows in-frame clones only, minus some. The table includes about 160,000 clones, about 80% detected once. The CDR3 sequence is 17 residues long. The trim removed 6 bases at V and 2 bases at J, leaving 7 bases unmatched. Germline V CDR1 and CDR2: ENHRY, SYGVKD. The clonotype comes from a middle-aged woman in good health and CMV-seronegative. Sequences were obtained from PBMCs. This sequence joins TRBV10-3 and TRBJ2-7, with 16 bases identical to TRBD2. The CDR3 bases are TGTGCCATCAGACCGGGACTAGCGGGAGGGGTGACCTACGAGCAGTACTTC. Translated: CAIRPGLAGGVTYEQYF.